This record covers a single T cell receptor (beta chain). The data belong to a study of blood T cell repertoires in COVID-19. As for the study in general: The United States, Italy and Spain supplied acute and convalescent COVID-19 samples. In each case, the material was cDNA or gDNA derived from T cells, B-cell-depleted T cells, or PBMCs.

Trimming stripped 4 bases from V and 6 bases from J, with 6 bases between. CDR1 and CDR2 (germline): MNHEY, SVGEGT. CDR3 size: 11 residues. Authors' processing steps: Nucleated cell number was recorded as an estimate derived from reference gene primer amplification. The repertoire was sequenced with immunoSEQ multiplex PCR; TCRdb's copy has only in-frame clones and lacks some. V, J and clone size reflect that table, while D and trimming were determined from the DNA. The table includes around 44,000 clones, over 75% detected once. The sequencing sample was made of peripheral blood. The sequence was collected from a man aged 40-50 years with active or convalescent COVID-19. The V call is TRBV6-2 or TRBV6-3, the J call TRBJ1-1; D not certain. This chain's CDR3 is CASSFKPEAFF. The CDR3 bases are TGTGCCAGCAGTTTCAAGCCTGAAGCTTTCTTT.